Listed below are T cell receptor beta chains from one sample, sequenced in a study of OX40 agonist ivuxolimab in advanced cancers. Here immunoSEQ multiplex PCR was the method, and the copy in TCRdb shows in-frame clones only, minus some. Of 25,000 to 35,000 clones listed, about 80% are singletons. Sequenced here: CD4+ or CD8+ T cells sorted from blood, sampled in a trial of the OX40 agonist ivuxolimab. The receptors stem from an adult with an advanced solid tumor such as melanoma, head and neck, liver or kidney cancer. The conserved cysteine and the conserved F or W are not part of the CDR3 here. A D gene is named only where the DNA matches it firmly.

CDR3 length: 13; D gene: .; V gene: TRBV5-1; J gene: TRBJ1-1; CDR3 protein: ASSLVDSMNTEAF
CDR3 length: 13; D gene: TRBD1; V gene: TRBV29-1; J gene: TRBJ1-2; CDR3 protein: SVVGGPGTDYGYT
CDR3 length: 14; D gene: TRBD1; V gene: TRBV9; J gene: TRBJ2-1; CDR3 protein: ASSVLRTPGGGEQF
CDR3 length: 11; D gene: .; V gene: TRBV6-1; J gene: TRBJ2-1; CDR3 protein: ASSLEDGNEQF
CDR3 length: 16; D gene: .; V gene: TRBV4-2; J gene: TRBJ2-2; CDR3 protein: ASSQGGVGPVNTGELF
CDR3 length: 12; D gene: .; V gene: TRBV6-6; J gene: TRBJ1-1; CDR3 protein: ASSYQGYDSEAF
CDR3 length: 13; D gene: .; V gene: TRBV2; J gene: TRBJ2-4; CDR3 protein: ASSDPDSPKNIQY
CDR3 length: 14; D gene: .; V gene: TRBV4-1; J gene: TRBJ1-2; CDR3 protein: ASSQVPQGTNYGYT
CDR3 length: 12; D gene: .; V gene: TRBV19; J gene: TRBJ1-2; CDR3 protein: ASSIAAANYGYT
CDR3 length: 6; D gene: .; V gene: TRBV23-1; J gene: TRBJ2-7; CDR3 protein: AGGLQY
CDR3 length: 12; D gene: .; V gene: TRBV11-2; J gene: TRBJ1-2; CDR3 protein: ASSYGGDNYGYT
CDR3 length: 14; D gene: TRBD2; V gene: TRBV27; J gene: TRBJ2-4; CDR3 protein: ASSQLAGVAKNIQY
CDR3 length: 13; D gene: .; V gene: TRBV7-9; J gene: TRBJ1-2; CDR3 protein: ASSLEGGVMYGYT
CDR3 length: 12; D gene: .; V gene: TRBV9; J gene: TRBJ2-3; CDR3 protein: ASSVGVSTDTQY
CDR3 length: 15; D gene: TRBD1; V gene: TRBV2; J gene: TRBJ2-2; CDR3 protein: ASSRQMTGGNTGELF
CDR3 length: 13; D gene: .; V gene: TRBV6-5; J gene: TRBJ1-4; CDR3 protein: ASSYAVFGNEKLF
CDR3 length: 11; D gene: TRBD1; V gene: TRBV6-5; J gene: TRBJ1-1; CDR3 protein: ASSYTGGTEAF
CDR3 length: 11; D gene: .; V gene: TRBV2; J gene: TRBJ1-2; CDR3 protein: ASASADSRGYT
CDR3 length: 13; D gene: TRBD1; V gene: TRBV4-3; J gene: TRBJ2-7; CDR3 protein: ASSQVDRGPYEQY
CDR3 length: 10; D gene: .; V gene: TRBV4-1; J gene: TRBJ2-7; CDR3 protein: ASSQSLHEQY
CDR3 length: 13; D gene: .; V gene: TRBV30; J gene: TRBJ2-2; CDR3 protein: AWTRLTGHDGELF
CDR3 length: 13; D gene: .; V gene: TRBV5-4; J gene: TRBJ1-2; CDR3 protein: ASSLGRPPNYGYT
CDR3 length: 13; D gene: .; V gene: TRBV6-1; J gene: TRBJ2-3; CDR3 protein: ASSEARGGGDTQY
CDR3 length: 13; D gene: .; V gene: TRBV9; J gene: TRBJ2-1; CDR3 protein: ASSPGPGTYNEQF
CDR3 length: 15; D gene: TRBD1; V gene: TRBV7-6; J gene: TRBJ1-2; CDR3 protein: ASSPGAGGGHGYGYT
CDR3 length: 13; D gene: TRBD1; V gene: TRBV29-1; J gene: TRBJ2-1; CDR3 protein: SAPRTGEAYNEQF
CDR3 length: 13; D gene: .; V gene: TRBV27; J gene: TRBJ1-6; CDR3 protein: ASTLQSGRNSPLH
CDR3 length: 12; D gene: TRBD1; V gene: TRBV2; J gene: TRBJ1-5; CDR3 protein: ASSEGTGWQPQH
CDR3 length: 12; D gene: .; V gene: TRBV5-6; J gene: TRBJ2-6; CDR3 protein: ASSAGSGANVLT
CDR3 length: 13; D gene: .; V gene: TRBV25-1; J gene: TRBJ1-5; CDR3 protein: ASSDWKGGNQPQH
CDR3 length: 12; D gene: .; V gene: TRBV7-9; J gene: TRBJ2-7; CDR3 protein: ASSLGGGVYEQY